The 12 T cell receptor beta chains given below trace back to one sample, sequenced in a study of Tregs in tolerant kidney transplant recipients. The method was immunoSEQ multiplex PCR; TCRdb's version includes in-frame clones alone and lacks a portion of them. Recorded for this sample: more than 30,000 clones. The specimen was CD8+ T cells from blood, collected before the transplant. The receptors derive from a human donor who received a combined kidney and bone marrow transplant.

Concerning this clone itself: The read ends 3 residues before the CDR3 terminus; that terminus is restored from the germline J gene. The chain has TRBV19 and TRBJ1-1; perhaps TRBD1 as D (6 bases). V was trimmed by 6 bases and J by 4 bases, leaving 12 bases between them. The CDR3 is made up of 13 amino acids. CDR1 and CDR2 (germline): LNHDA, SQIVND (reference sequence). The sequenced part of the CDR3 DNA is TGTGCCAGTAGACTACAGGGAGGCACTGAA. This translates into CASRLQGGTE. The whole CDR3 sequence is CASRLQGGTEAFF.

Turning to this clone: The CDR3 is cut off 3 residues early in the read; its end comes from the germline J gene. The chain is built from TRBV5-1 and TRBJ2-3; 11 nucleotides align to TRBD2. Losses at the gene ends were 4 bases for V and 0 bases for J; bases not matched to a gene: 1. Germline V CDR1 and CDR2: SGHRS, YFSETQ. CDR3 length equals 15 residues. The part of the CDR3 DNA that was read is TGCGCCAGCAGCGGACTAGCGGGTAGCACAGATACG. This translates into CASSGLAGSTDT. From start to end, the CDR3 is CASSGLAGSTDTQYF.

The CDR3 protein is CASSETGYEQYF. CDR3 bases read: TGTGCCAGCAGTGAAACAGGGTACGAG. The V and J genes are TRBV2 and TRBJ2-7; D is possibly TRBD1 (6 bases). The read terminates 3 residues before the CDR3 end, so the remaining end is supplied by the germline J gene. Germline values: CDR1 SNHLY, CDR2 FYNNEI. The CDR3 runs to 12 residues. Trimming stripped 2 bases from V and 4 bases from J, with 6 bases between.

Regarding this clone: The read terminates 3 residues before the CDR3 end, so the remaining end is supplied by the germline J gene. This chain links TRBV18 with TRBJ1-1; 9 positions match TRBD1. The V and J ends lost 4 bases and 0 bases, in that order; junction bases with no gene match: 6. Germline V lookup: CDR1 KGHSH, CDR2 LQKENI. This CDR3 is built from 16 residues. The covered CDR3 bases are TGTGCCAGCTCACGGGGGACAGGGACCATGAACACTGAA. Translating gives CASSRGTGTMNTE. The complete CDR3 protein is CASSRGTGTMNTEAFF.

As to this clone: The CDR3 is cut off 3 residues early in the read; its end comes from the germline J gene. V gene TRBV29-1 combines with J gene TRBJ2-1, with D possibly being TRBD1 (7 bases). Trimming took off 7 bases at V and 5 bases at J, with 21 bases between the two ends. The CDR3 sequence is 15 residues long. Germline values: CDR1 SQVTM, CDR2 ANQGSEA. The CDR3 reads CSGYPGGPFDNEQFF. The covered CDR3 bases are TGCAGCGGCTACCCAGGGGGGCCTTTCGACAATGAG.

The sequenced CDR3 bases are TGCGCCAGCAGCTTGGGGCACAACACTGAA. Encoded protein: CASSLGHNTE. The complete CDR3 protein is CASSLGHNTEAFF. The J gene is TRBJ1-1, the V gene TRBV5-1; D call uncertain. Read sequence stops 3 residues before the CDR3 end, and the germline J gene provides the missing end. The CDR3 extends over 13 amino acids. Trimming stripped 0 bases from V and 2 bases from J, with 5 bases between. Germline V gene data show CDR1 as SGHRS and CDR2 as YFSETQ.

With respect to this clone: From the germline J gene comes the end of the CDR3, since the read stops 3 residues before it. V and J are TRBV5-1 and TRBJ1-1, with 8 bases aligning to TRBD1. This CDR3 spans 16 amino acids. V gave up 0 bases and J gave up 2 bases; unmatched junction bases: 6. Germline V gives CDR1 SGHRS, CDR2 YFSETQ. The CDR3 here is CASSLGGTGPNTEAFF. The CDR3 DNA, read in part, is TGCGCCAGCAGCTTGGGGGGGACAGGTCCTAACACTGAA.

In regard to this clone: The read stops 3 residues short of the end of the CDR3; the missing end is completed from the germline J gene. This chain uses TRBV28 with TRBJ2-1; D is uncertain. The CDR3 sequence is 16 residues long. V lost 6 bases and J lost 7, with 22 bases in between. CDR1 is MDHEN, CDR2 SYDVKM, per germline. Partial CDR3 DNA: TGTGCCAGCAGCCCAAGGCCTTCTGGGTTCGGGAATGAG. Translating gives CASSPRPSGFGNE. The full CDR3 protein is CASSPRPSGFGNEQFF.

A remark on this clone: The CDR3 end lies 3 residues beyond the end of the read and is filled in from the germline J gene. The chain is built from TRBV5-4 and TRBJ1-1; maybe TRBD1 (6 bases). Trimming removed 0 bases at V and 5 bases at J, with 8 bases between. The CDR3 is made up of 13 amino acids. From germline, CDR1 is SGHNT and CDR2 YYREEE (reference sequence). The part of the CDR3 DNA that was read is TGTGCCAGCAGCTTGGACAGGGAAACTGAA. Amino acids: CASSLDRETE. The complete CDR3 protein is CASSLDRETEAFF.

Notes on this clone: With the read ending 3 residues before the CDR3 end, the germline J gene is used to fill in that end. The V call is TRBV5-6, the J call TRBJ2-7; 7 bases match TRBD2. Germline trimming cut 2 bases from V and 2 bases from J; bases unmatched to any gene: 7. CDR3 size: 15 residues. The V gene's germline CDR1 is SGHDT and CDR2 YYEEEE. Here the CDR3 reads CASSFKREVPYEQYF. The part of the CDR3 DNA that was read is TGTGCCAGCAGCTTTAAGCGGGAAGTTCCCTACGAG.

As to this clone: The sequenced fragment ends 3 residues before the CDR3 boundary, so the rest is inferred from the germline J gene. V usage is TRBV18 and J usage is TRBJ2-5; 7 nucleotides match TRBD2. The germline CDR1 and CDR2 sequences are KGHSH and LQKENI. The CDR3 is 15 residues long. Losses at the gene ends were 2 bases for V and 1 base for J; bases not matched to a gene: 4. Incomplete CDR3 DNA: TGTGCCAGCTCACCATCGCGGGAGATCCAAGAGACC. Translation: CASSPSREIQET. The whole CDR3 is CASSPSREIQETQYF.

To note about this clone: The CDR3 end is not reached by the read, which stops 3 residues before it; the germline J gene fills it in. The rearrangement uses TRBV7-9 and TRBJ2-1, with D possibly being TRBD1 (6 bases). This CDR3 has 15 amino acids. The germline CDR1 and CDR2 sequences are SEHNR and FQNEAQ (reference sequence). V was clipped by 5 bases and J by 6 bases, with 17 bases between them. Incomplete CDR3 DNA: TGTGCCAGCAGCCAACAGGGAAGAGGGAGCAATGAG. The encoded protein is CASSQQGRGSNE. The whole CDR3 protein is CASSQQGRGSNEQFF.